The clone carrying this TCR beta chain was seen many times. Its antigen remains unknown. Patients having uncontrolled infection, another autoimmune disease, pregnancy or lactation were not included. The diagnoses drew upon clinical symptoms, serum thyroxine and TRAb, thyroid ultrasound and orbital computed tomography. PBMCs stemmed from under 11 ml fresh peripheral blood. The data belong to a study of T cells in Graves' hyperthyroidism and ophthalmopathy. General study results and limits: Most thyroid clonotypes that were expanded above 0.001 also turned up in blood.

Deletions cut 6 bases from V and 9 bases from J, with 21 bases between. The CDR3 covers 14 residues. CDR1 and CDR2 (germline): SGHTA, FQGNSA. RNA transcripts gave rise to amplified TCR beta CDR3 regions. The HTBI primer set was used in a first-round RT-PCR of the TCR CDR3. One entry per CDR3 protein results from TCRdb running MiXCR on the multiplex PCR reads. This table has a few hundred thousand distinct CDR3 sequences, approximately 18% appearing once. The receptor was isolated from a woman aged 40 to 55 with Graves' ophthalmopathy. Input material: blood. V and J are TRBV7-2 and TRBJ2-7, with D maybe TRBD1 (6 bases). CDR3 in amino acids: CASSYDRQSIRQYF. The CDR3 DNA follows: TGTGCCAGCAGTTATGACAGGCAATCTATCCGGCAGTACTTC.